Presented here are 14 T cell receptor beta chains from one specimen sequenced in a study of shared clonotypes between healthy human individuals. Sequencing was performed with immunoSEQ multiplex PCR; in TCRdb, only in-frame clones are kept and a portion is missing. Here the sample spans approximately 1,000,000 clones, around 78% being singletons. Sequenced sample: memory CD4+ T cells from PBMCs. Subset given: CD45RA-negative fraction. The receptors were sampled from a man between 18 and 29 years old in good health. Some clones in this sample may be carry-over from other donors' samples.

This clone was seen more than once but under ten times. The V call is TRBV7-3, the J call TRBJ2-1, with TRBD2 matching over 9 bases. The J segment lost 7 bases and the V segment lost 5 bases, leaving 12 bases of the junction unmatched. Germline V gene lookup returns CDR1 SGHTA and CDR2 FQGTGA. The CDR3 totals 16 residues. CDR3 in amino acids: CASSTLAGVPFNEQFF. In nucleotides, the CDR3 is TGTGCCAGCAGCACATTAGCGGGAGTTCCCTTTAATGAGCAGTTCTTC.

There are a few counts of this clone. This rearrangement joins TRBV6-5 to TRBJ1-3, with D tentatively TRBD1 (5 bases). The CDR3 is 14 amino acids. Trimming left V 6 bases short and J 1 base short, with 10 bases between. CDR1 MNHEY and CDR2 SVGAGI come from the germline V gene. DNA of the CDR3: TGTGCCAGCAGGCCAGGGTTGTCTGGAAACACCATATATTTT. Translation: CASRPGLSGNTIYF.

V and J are TRBV2 and TRBJ2-7, with 8 bases identical to TRBD2. In germline, CDR1 is SNHLY, CDR2 FYNNEI. J lost 7 bases, V lost 3 bases, and 11 bases had no gene match. This CDR3 is built from 15 residues. In nucleotides, the CDR3 is TGTGCCAGCAGTGATCGAGCGGGAGTCAGGGGAGAGCAGTACTTC. Protein product: CASSDRAGVRGEQYF.

The V and J genes are TRBV4-1 and TRBJ2-2; D ambiguous. Germline V gene lookup returns CDR1 MGHRA and CDR2 YSYEKL. CDR3 size: 15 residues. The ends were cut back, 3 bases at V and 2 bases at J, with 10 bases in the middle. In DNA form, the CDR3 reads TGCGCCAGCAGCCAGGCTACCCTAAACACCGGGGAGCTGTTTTTT. Protein sequence: CASSQATLNTGELFF.

The rearrangement links TRBV7-9 to TRBJ2-7, with D perhaps assigned TRBD1 or TRBD2 (5 bases each). The V gene's germline CDR1 is SEHNR and CDR2 FQNEAQ (reference sequence). This CDR3 comprises 15 residues. The V and J ends lost 5 bases and 4 bases respectively, with 18 bases between them. CDR3 in amino acids: CASSPAWDGDYEQYF. CDR3 in DNA: TGTGCCAGCAGCCCAGCCTGGGACGGGGATTACGAGCAGTACTTC.

V usage is TRBV28 and J usage is TRBJ1-4, with TRBD1 as a possible D gene (5 bases). V was cut by 6 bases and J by 8 bases, with 16 bases left in between. The CDR3 covers 14 residues. Germline CDR1 and CDR2: MDHEN and SYDVKM. Here the CDR3 reads CASRLGEVSEKLFF. CDR3 sequence (DNA): TGTGCCAGCAGATTGGGGGAGGTGAGCGAAAAACTGTTTTTT.

The V gene is TRBV25-1, the J gene TRBJ2-2, with 10 positions matching TRBD2. CDR3 length: 17 residues. The ends lost 6 bases at V and 4 bases at J; junction bases unmatched: 11. Germline V gives CDR1 MGHDK, CDR2 SYGVNS. DNA of the CDR3: TGTGCCAGCAGCCGCTCTGGAAGCGGGAGGGGCACCGGGGAGCTGTTTTTT. It encodes CASSRSGSGRGTGELFF.

The J gene is TRBJ2-4, the V gene TRBV6-5; tentatively, D is TRBD2 (5 bases). V lost 7 bases, J lost 2 bases, and 15 bases lay in between. This CDR3 comprises 15 residues. Germline lookup yields CDR1 MNHEY and CDR2 SVGAGI. CDR3 protein: CASTSLRGSKNIQYF. CDR3 in DNA: TGTGCCAGCACCTCCCTCCGGGGTTCCAAAAACATTCAGTACTTC.

A single count supports this clone. The rearrangement links TRBV5-1 to TRBJ2-7; tentative D call: TRBD1 (6 bases). Trimming pared 6 bases from V and 6 bases from J, leaving 13 bases between. The CDR3 is made up of 12 amino acids. The germline V gene encodes CDR1 SGHRS and CDR2 YFSETQ. CDR3 loop: CASKGVRAEQYF. CDR3 nucleotides: TGCGCCAGCAAGGGGGTCAGGGCCGAGCAGTACTTC.

This clone was picked up many times. The chain joins TRBV28 to TRBJ2-7, with 9 bases fitting TRBD2. Trimming removed 6 bases from V and 4 bases from J; junction bases left unmatched: 7. CDR1 MDHEN and CDR2 SYDVKM come from the germline V gene. The CDR3 loop spans 14 amino acids. CDR3: CASRKREDRYEQYF. The CDR3 DNA reads as TGTGCCAGCAGAAAGCGGGAGGACCGTTACGAGCAGTACTTC.

The chain recombines TRBV27 with TRBJ1-2; D is ambiguous. Trimming removed 0 bases from V and 4 bases from J, with 15 bases in between. The CDR3 spans 16 residues. Germline assignment: CDR1 MNHEY and CDR2 SMNVEV (reference sequence). CDR3 in amino acids: CASSLSIPGDGYGYTF. The DNA of the CDR3 is TGTGCCAGCAGTTTATCGATTCCCGGGGATGGCTATGGCTACACCTTC.

The rearrangement uses TRBV5-1 and TRBJ2-7; D possibly matches TRBD1 or TRBD2 (5 bases each). The ends were cut back, 1 base at V and 6 bases at J, with 17 bases in the middle. The CDR3 is 15 residues long. The germline CDR1 and CDR2 sequences are SGHRS and YFSETQ. CDR3 protein: CASSLLGGHSFEQYF. CDR3 sequence (DNA): TGCGCCAGCAGCTTGTTAGGAGGACACTCATTCGAGCAGTACTTC.

Regarding this clone: Other DNA sequences in this specimen translate into the identical CDR3. The chain employs TRBV9 and TRBJ2-1, with a possible D match to TRBD2 (6 bases). This CDR3 contains 15 residues. V dropped 0 bases and J dropped 4 bases, with 11 bases sitting between them. Germline assignment: CDR1 SGDLS and CDR2 YYNGEE. CDR3 nucleotide sequence: TGTGCCAGCAGCGTAGGGGGAGGACCATACAATGAGCAGTTCTTC. This translates into CASSVGGGPYNEQFF.

The chain joins TRBV5-4 to TRBJ2-1; 10 bases agree with TRBD2. Germline V gives CDR1 SGHNT, CDR2 YYREEE (reference sequence). Germline trimming cut 1 base from V and 7 bases from J; bases unmatched to any gene: 5. This CDR3 contains 15 residues. The CDR3 loop is CASSLSSGRENEQFF. The CDR3 DNA follows: TGTGCCAGCAGCTTGAGCAGCGGGAGGGAAAATGAGCAGTTCTTC.